This TCR beta chain is from a study of CD8+ T cells in alopecia areata. Study as a whole: Patients received oral tofacitinib, 5 to 10 mg twice daily, for moderate-to-severe alopecia areata.

Extracted from the samples, RNA was reverse transcribed into cDNA to serve as the sequencing template. Only in-frame clones appear in the TCRdb table, and some are missing; sequencing was by immunoSEQ multiplex PCR. The table lists 80,000 to 100,000 clones, more than 35% of them singletons. Peripheral blood samples and lesional scalp punch biopsies were obtained from alopecia areata patients. Details on this clone: The same CDR3 arises from other DNA sequences in this sample as well.

The clonotype originates from a human donor with alopecia areata. The source material was CD4+ T cells sorted from blood.

The CDR3: CASSRPGIAKNIQYF. Here the CDR3 DNA reads TGTGCCAGCAGCAGACCAGGAATAGCCAAAAACATTCAGTACTTC. The gene calls are TRBV11-2 and TRBJ2-4; D gene uncertain. Germline CDR1 and CDR2: SGHAT and FQNNGV. The CDR3 runs 15 residues. Trimming took off 5 bases at V and 0 bases at J, with 11 bases between the two ends.